The rows below give T cell receptor beta chains drawn from one sample of a study of CD8 T cells in ankylosing spondylitis. TCRdb reprocessed the 5' RACE reads with MiXCR, giving one entry per CDR3 protein. This table holds about 150,000 distinct CDR3 sequences, around 10% found once. The specimen was blood, either unsorted or a sorted T cell fraction (not recorded which). The source of these receptors is a female donor with ankylosing spondylitis or in good health (not recorded which). CDR3s include the opening cysteine and the closing phenylalanine or tryptophan. A D gene is named only where the DNA matches it firmly. Where a row states a size, it is once, few, many or the class of an expanded clone; other rows omit it.

j_gene: TRBJ2-1; v_gene: TRBV11-1; d_gene: .; abundance: many; CDR3aa: CASSLGFDYNEQFF; CDR3nt: TGTGCCAGCAGCCTGGGGTTTGACTACAATGAGCAGTTCTTC
j_gene: TRBJ1-2; v_gene: TRBV21-1; d_gene: .; abundance: many; CDR3aa: CASTVTWGTGYTF; CDR3nt: TGTGCCAGCACCGTAACCTGGGGTACTGGCTACACCTTC
j_gene: TRBJ2-7; v_gene: TRBV20-1; d_gene: TRBD2; abundance: many; CDR3aa: CSARPLAGGGFEQYF; CDR3nt: TGCAGTGCTAGGCCCTTAGCGGGAGGAGGATTCGAGCAGTACTTC
j_gene: TRBJ2-1; v_gene: TRBV7-2; d_gene: .; abundance: many; CDR3aa: CAGSGGGRNEQFF; CDR3nt: TGTGCCGGGTCGGGCGGGGGCCGCAATGAGCAGTTCTTC
j_gene: TRBJ2-1; v_gene: TRBV5-1; d_gene: TRBD1; abundance: many; CDR3aa: CASSSLGTGYNEQFF; CDR3nt: TGCGCCAGCAGCTCCCTCGGGACAGGATACAATGAGCAGTTCTTC
j_gene: TRBJ1-6; v_gene: TRBV29-1; d_gene: .; abundance: many; CDR3aa: CSVADSPNSPLHF; CDR3nt: TGCAGCGTTGCCGACAGCCCGAATTCACCCCTCCACTTT
j_gene: TRBJ1-2; v_gene: TRBV5-1; d_gene: .; abundance: many; CDR3aa: CASSFGGSNYGYTF; CDR3nt: TGCGCCAGCAGCTTCGGGGGCTCTAACTATGGCTACACCTTC
j_gene: TRBJ2-2; v_gene: TRBV7-3; d_gene: .; abundance: .; CDR3aa: CASSSGSANTGELFF; CDR3nt: TGTGCCAGCAGTTCCGGGAGCGCGAACACCGGGGAGCTGTTTTTT
j_gene: TRBJ2-2; v_gene: TRBV20-1; d_gene: .; abundance: many; CDR3aa: CSARIDSGRFAPGELFF; CDR3nt: TGCAGTGCTAGAATTGATTCCGGAAGATTCGCCCCCGGGGAGCTGTTTTTT
j_gene: TRBJ1-1; v_gene: TRBV10-3; d_gene: .; abundance: .; CDR3aa: CAITMGRNTEAFF; CDR3nt: TGTGCCATCACTATGGGGCGGAACACTGAAGCTTTCTTT
j_gene: TRBJ2-2; v_gene: TRBV7-3; d_gene: .; abundance: many; CDR3aa: CASSPDIAGTPTGELFF; CDR3nt: TGTGCCAGCAGCCCCGATATCGCAGGGACTCCCACCGGGGAGCTGTTTTTT
j_gene: TRBJ1-2; v_gene: TRBV5-1; d_gene: .; abundance: .; CDR3aa: CASNPQSRGVDGYTF; CDR3nt: TGCGCCAGCAACCCCCAATCACGGGGGGTAGATGGCTACACCTTC
j_gene: TRBJ2-1; v_gene: TRBV14; d_gene: .; abundance: many; CDR3aa: CASSQRGSYNEQFF; CDR3nt: TGTGCCAGCAGCCAGAGGGGCAGCTACAATGAGCAGTTCTTC
j_gene: TRBJ2-2; v_gene: TRBV3-1; d_gene: .; abundance: few; CDR3aa: CASSQERLRGTGELFF; CDR3nt: TGTGCCAGCAGCCAAGAACGTCTGAGGGGCACCGGGGAGCTGTTTTTT